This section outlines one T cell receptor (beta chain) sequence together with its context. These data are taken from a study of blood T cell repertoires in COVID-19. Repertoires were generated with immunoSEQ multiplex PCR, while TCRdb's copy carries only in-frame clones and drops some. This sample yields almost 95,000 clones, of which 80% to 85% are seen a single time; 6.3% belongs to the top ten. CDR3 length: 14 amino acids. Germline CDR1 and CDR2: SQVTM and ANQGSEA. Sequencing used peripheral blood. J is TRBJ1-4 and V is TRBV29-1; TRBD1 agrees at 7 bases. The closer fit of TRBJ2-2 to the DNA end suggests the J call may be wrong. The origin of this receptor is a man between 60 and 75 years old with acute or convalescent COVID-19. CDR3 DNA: TGCAGCGTCGAACCCGACAGGGTCGGAGGGGAGCTGTTTTTT. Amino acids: CSVEPDRVGGELFF.